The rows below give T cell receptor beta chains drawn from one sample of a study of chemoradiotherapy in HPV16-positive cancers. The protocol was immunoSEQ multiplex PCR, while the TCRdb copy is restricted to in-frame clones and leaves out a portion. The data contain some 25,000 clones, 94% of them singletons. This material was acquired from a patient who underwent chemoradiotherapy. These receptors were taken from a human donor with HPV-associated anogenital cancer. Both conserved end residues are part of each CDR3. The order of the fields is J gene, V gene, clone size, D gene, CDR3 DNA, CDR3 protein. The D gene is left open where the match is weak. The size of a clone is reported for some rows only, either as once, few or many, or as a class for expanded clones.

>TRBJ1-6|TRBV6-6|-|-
TGTGCCAGCAGTTACACGGTTAATTCACCCCTCCACTTT
CASSYTVNSPLHF
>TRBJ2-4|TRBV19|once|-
TGTGCCAGTAGTATCGGGCCGACGAACATTCAGTACTTC
CASSIGPTNIQYF
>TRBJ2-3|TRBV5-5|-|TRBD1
TGTGCCAGCAGCCGCGTCTCTGGACAGGGGATGGCAGATACGCAGTATTTT
CASSRVSGQGMADTQYF
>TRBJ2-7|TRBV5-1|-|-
TGCGCCAGCAGCTTGGATGGGCCAGGCCCCTCCTACGAGCAGTACTTC
CASSLDGPGPSYEQYF
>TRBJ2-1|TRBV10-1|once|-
TGCGCCAGCAGTGAGGAGGTTCAAGGCGTGCAGTTCTTC
CASSEEVQGVQFF
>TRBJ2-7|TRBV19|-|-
TGTGCCAGTAGTCCACCCAGGGGAACCTACGAGCAGTACTTC
CASSPPRGTYEQYF
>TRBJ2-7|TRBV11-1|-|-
TGTGCCAGCAGCTTAACCGGGACGGGTATCTACGAGCAGTACTTC
CASSLTGTGIYEQYF
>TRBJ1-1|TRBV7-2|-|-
TGTGCCAGCAGCTTACAGGGGACGAACACTGAAGCTTTCTTT
CASSLQGTNTEAFF
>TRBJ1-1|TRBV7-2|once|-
TGTGCCAGCAGCGCACATACAGGGAACACTGAAGCTTTCTTT
CASSAHTGNTEAFF
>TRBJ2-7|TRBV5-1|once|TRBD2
TGCGCCAGCAGCCCTTCCGGGACTAGCGGGACTTACGAGCAGTACTTC
CASSPSGTSGTYEQYF
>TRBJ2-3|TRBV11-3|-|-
TGTGCCAGCAGCTTAGATCGAGGAGATACGCAGTATTTT
CASSLDRGDTQYF
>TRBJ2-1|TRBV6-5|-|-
TGTGCCAGCAATAACGGAGGTTCCTACAATGAGCAGTTCTTC
CASNNGGSYNEQFF
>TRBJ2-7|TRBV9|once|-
TGTGCCGTCGGGCAGCAGTACTTC
CAVGQQYF
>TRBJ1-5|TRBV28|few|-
TGTGCCAGCAGTTTAGGGGGGCCACGCAATCAGCCCCAGCATTTT
CASSLGGPRNQPQHF
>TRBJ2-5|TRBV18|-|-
TGTGCCAGCTCACCGGGGGCAGGACCTTCCGGGGAGACCCAGTACTTC
CASSPGAGPSGETQYF
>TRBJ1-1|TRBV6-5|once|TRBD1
TGTGCCACCAGACAGGGGGCAAACACTGAAGCTTTCTTT
CATRQGANTEAFF
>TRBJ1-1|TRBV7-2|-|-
TGTGCCAGCAGTCCAGTGGTGAACACTGAAGCTTTCTTT
CASSPVVNTEAFF
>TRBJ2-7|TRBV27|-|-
TGTGCCAGCATGGTGAAACCGTCCGGGACCTACGAGCAGTACTTC
CASMVKPSGTYEQYF
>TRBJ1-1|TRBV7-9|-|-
TGTGCCAGCAACCAACAGGAGAACACTGAAGCTTTCTTT
CASNQQENTEAFF
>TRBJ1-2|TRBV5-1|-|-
TGCGCCAGCAGCTTTGGGGAGGGGAAGCGTCCTGGCTACACCTTC
CASSFGEGKRPGYTF
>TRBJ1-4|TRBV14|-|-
TGTGCCAGCAGCCAATTCCGGGGGGTTCAGGGCGAAAAACTGTTTTTT
CASSQFRGVQGEKLFF
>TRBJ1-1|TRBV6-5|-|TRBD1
TGTGCCAGCAGTTCCGGGACAGGGGGTAGGGACACTGAAGCTTTCTTT
CASSSGTGGRDTEAFF
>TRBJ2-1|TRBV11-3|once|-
TGTGCCAGCAGCTTAGACTTCTACAATGAGCAGTTCTTC
CASSLDFYNEQFF
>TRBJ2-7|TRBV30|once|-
TGTGCCTGGACCCCGGGGGGCGCGGGGGAGCAGTACTTC
CAWTPGGAGEQYF
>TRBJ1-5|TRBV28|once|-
TGTGCCAGCAGTTTATCAGGGATCCAGCCCCAGCATTTT
CASSLSGIQPQHF
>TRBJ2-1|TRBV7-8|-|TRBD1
TGTGCCAGCAGCTTTGAGGGCAGGGGGCGCGGGAATGAGCAGTTCTTC
CASSFEGRGRGNEQFF
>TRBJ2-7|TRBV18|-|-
TGTGCCAGCTCATCAGGACGAAGGGGCGCGGAACTCTACTTC
CASSSGRRGAELYF
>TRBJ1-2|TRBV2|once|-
TGTGTTTCGGGGGGGCAGGGCCATGGCTACACCTTC
CVSGGQGHGYTF
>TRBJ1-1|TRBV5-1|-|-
TGCGCCAGCAGCTCCTTACCCGGGGTAGACATGACTGAAGCTTTCTTT
CASSSLPGVDMTEAFF
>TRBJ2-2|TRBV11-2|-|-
TGTGCCAGCAGGTTACGCGGGGGCCAATTCAACACCGGGGAGCTGTTTTTT
CASRLRGGQFNTGELFF
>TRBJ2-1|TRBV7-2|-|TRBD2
TGTGCCAGCAGCTTAGCGCTAATACTAGCGGACTACAATGAGCAGTTCTTC
CASSLALILADYNEQFF
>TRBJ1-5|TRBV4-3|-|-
TGCGCCAGCAGCCAAGAGCGTTACAATCAGCCCCAGCATTTT
CASSQERYNQPQHF
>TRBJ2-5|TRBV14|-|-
TGTGCCAGCAGCCAAGCGTTCCGAGAGACCCAGTACTTC
CASSQAFRETQYF
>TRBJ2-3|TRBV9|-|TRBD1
TGTGCCAGCAGCCCCCAAGGACAGGGGAGCACAGATACGCAGTATTTT
CASSPQGQGSTDTQYF
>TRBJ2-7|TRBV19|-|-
TGTGCCAGTAGTGAGTACCAAAGCTCCTACGAGCAGTACTTC
CASSEYQSSYEQYF
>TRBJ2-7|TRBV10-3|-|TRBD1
TGTGCCATCAATGGGGTGGACAGGGTAAACGAGCAGTACTTC
CAINGVDRVNEQYF
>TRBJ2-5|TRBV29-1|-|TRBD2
TGCAGCGCCTTAGCGGGAGGGCTGGGGGGGACCCAGTACTTC
CSALAGGLGGTQYF
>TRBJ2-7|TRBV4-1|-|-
TGCGCCAGCAGCCAGACCGATGGGACACGGGACTATGCGTACGAGCAGTACTTC
CASSQTDGTRDYAYEQYF
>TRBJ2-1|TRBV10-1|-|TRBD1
TGCGCCAGCAGTGAGTCGGGACAGGGTATGTGGAATGAGCAGTTCTTC
CASSESGQGMWNEQFF
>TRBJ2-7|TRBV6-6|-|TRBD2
TGTGCCAGCAGTTCGCGGGGGGCCTACGAGCAGTACTTC
CASSSRGAYEQYF
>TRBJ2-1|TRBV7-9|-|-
TGTGCCAGCAGCTTAGGAGCGGGCAGTGAGCAGTTCTTC
CASSLGAGSEQFF
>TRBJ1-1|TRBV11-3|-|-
TGTGCCAGCAGCCCAGGACACCTGAACACTGAAGCTTTCTTT
CASSPGHLNTEAFF
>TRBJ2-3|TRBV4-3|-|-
TGCGCCAGCAGCCAAGATCTGGCACTAAATACGCAGTATTTT
CASSQDLALNTQYF
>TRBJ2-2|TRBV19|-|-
TGTGCCAGTAGTATTTTGAATATTTATATGAACACCGGGGAGCTGTTTTTT
CASSILNIYMNTGELFF
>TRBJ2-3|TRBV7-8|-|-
TGTGCCAGCAGCATCGGGCCATCCACAGATACGCAGTATTTT
CASSIGPSTDTQYF
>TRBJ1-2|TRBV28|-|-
TGTGCCAGCAGTTTAACCGGAAGGGAGGATTCCTATGGCTACACCTTC
CASSLTGREDSYGYTF
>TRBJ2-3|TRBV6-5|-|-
TGTGCCAGCAGTCCGGGGGATACGCAGTATTTT
CASSPGDTQYF